These 31 T cell receptor beta chains came from one sample sequenced in a study of cytomegalovirus exposure and HLA in healthy donors. Using immunoSEQ multiplex PCR, the repertoire was profiled, and TCRdb retains in-frame clones only, with some absent. The sample has fewer than 400,000 clones, 70% to 90% seen once; the top ten hold around 0.8%. The sample was PBMCs. The receptor set was obtained from a young woman in good health and CMV-seronegative.

The CDR3 coding sequence is TGTGCCAGCAGCTCCGGGACTAGCCCCGGGGAGCTGTTTTTT. Translation gives CASSSGTSPGELFF. The rearrangement uses TRBV11-2 and TRBJ2-2, with 9 positions matching TRBD2. There are 14 residues in the CDR3. Germline CDR1 SGHAT, CDR2 FQNNGV. The J segment lost 6 bases and the V segment lost 4 bases, leaving 3 bases of the junction unmatched. The whole variable domain, remainder taken from reference TRBV11-2 and TRBJ2-2, is EAGVAQSPRYKIIEKRQSVAFWCNPISGHATLYWYQQILGQGPKLLIQFQNNGVVDDSQLPKDRFSAERLKGVDSTLKIQPAKLEDSAVYLCASSSGTSPGELFFGEGSRLTVL.

The chain carries TRBV18 and TRBJ2-2, with a tentative D call TRBD1 (6 bases). Germline values: CDR1 KGHSH, CDR2 LQKENI. The CDR3 runs to 14 residues. V lost 2 bases and J lost 2, with 6 bases in between. The CDR3 spells CASSPGGNTGELFF. In DNA, the CDR3 is TGTGCCAGCTCACCAGGGGGCAACACCGGGGAGCTGTTTTTT.

The rearrangement joins TRBV7-2 to TRBJ2-5; 12 positions match TRBD2. V shed 3 bases and J 5 bases; nucleotides not matched to a gene: 1. CDR3 length: 14 residues. In germline, CDR1 is SGHTA, CDR2 FQGNSA. The CDR3 bases are TGTGCCAGCAGCTTCGGGACTAGCGGGGAGACCCAGTACTTC. It is translated as CASSFGTSGETQYF.

The chain is built from TRBV27 and TRBJ2-7; 10 bases are shared with TRBD2. This CDR3 has 16 residues. Unmatched junction bases numbered 6, after V lost 0 bases and J lost 4 bases. Germline lookup yields CDR1 MNHEY and CDR2 SMNVEV (reference sequence). The CDR3 spells CASSLSGLAGAYEQYF. The CDR3 DNA sequence: TGTGCCAGCAGTTTATCGGGGCTAGCGGGAGCATACGAGCAGTACTTC.

The chain joins TRBV25-1 to TRBJ2-2; D is ambiguous. The CDR3 spans 13 residues. Trimming removed 2 bases from V and 1 base from J, with 2 bases in between. The germline V gene encodes CDR1 MGHDK and CDR2 SYGVNS. In nucleotides, the CDR3 is TGTGCCAGCAGTGAACAGAACACCGGGGAGCTGTTTTTT. This sequence encodes CASSEQNTGELFF. The full variable domain, rest sourced from reference TRBV25-1 and TRBJ2-2, is EADIYQTPRYLVIGTGKKITLECSQTMGHDKMYWYQQDPGMELHLIHYSYGVNSTEKGDLSSESTVSRIRTEHFPLTLESARPSHTSQYLCASSEQNTGELFFGEGSRLTVL.

The rearrangement joins TRBV19 to TRBJ2-7; D gene ambiguous. The CDR3 consists of 12 residues. V lost 1 base, J lost 5 bases, and 6 bases lay in between. CDR1 is LNHDA and CDR2 is SQIVND in the germline V gene (reference sequence). The CDR3 is CASSIAADEQYF. DNA of the CDR3: TGTGCCAGTAGTATAGCCGCAGACGAGCAGTACTTC.

This chain links TRBV4-2 with TRBJ2-3, with TRBD2 as a possible D gene (5 bases). There are 14 residues in the CDR3. Germline CDR1 LGHNA, CDR2 YNFKEQ. Trimming left V 2 bases short and J 2 bases short, with 8 bases between. This CDR3 reads CASSQNRDTDTQYF. The CDR3 DNA sequence: TGTGCCAGCAGCCAAAACCGGGACACAGATACGCAGTATTTT.

This chain uses TRBV9 with TRBJ2-7, with 9 nucleotides matching TRBD1. In germline, CDR1 is SGDLS, CDR2 YYNGEE. The CDR3 runs 16 residues. J lost 5 bases, V lost 0 bases, and 9 bases had no gene match. CDR3 sequence: CASSVDPGQGSDEQYF. The DNA of the CDR3 is TGTGCCAGCAGCGTAGATCCGGGACAGGGAAGCGACGAGCAGTACTTC.

This chain joins TRBV29-1 and TRBJ1-2, with D maybe TRBD1 (5 bases). The germline V gene encodes CDR1 SQVTM and CDR2 ANQGSEA. The CDR3 covers 13 residues. V was pared by 0 bases and J by 7 bases, with 12 bases between. This chain's CDR3 is CSVEEGPAGGYTF. The CDR3 nucleotides read TGCAGCGTTGAAGAGGGGCCCGCCGGTGGCTACACCTTC.

The chain joins TRBV27 to TRBJ2-7, with D perhaps matching TRBD1 (6 bases). Germline values: CDR1 MNHEY, CDR2 SMNVEV (reference sequence). This CDR3 is built from 14 residues. Trimming cost V 3 bases and J 2 bases, with 11 bases left between them. CDR3 bases: TGTGCCAGCAGTTTGAGGGCAGGGGCCTACGAGCAGTACTTC. Its protein product is CASSLRAGAYEQYF.

V is TRBV18 and J is TRBJ2-7; 9 bases match TRBD2. CDR3 length: 14 amino acids. Germline assignment: CDR1 KGHSH and CDR2 LQKENI. J gave up 7 bases and V 1 base, and 5 bases lay outside the gene matches. In DNA, the CDR3 is TGTGCCAGCTCACCACTAGCGGGAGCGGAAGAGCAGTACTTC. This gives the protein CASSPLAGAEEQYF.

This clone has a handful of counts. The gene calls are TRBV7-2 and TRBJ1-2, with 7 bases matching TRBD1. Germline V gene sequence: CDR1 SGHTA, CDR2 FQGNSA. V shed 5 bases, J shed 3 bases, and the junction held 12 bases outside the gene matches. The CDR3 sequence is 16 residues long. The CDR3, as DNA: TGTGCCAGCAGCCCAGGCATTTCGGGACAGCACTATGGCTACACCTTC. It translates to CASSPGISGQHYGYTF.

The chain combines TRBV6-5 with TRBJ1-2, with D possibly matching TRBD1 (5 bases). CDR3 size: 11 residues. The germline V gene has CDR1 MNHEY and CDR2 SVGAGI. The V end lost 10 bases, the J end lost 8 bases, and 14 bases lay between the germline ends. CDR3: CATEAGEGYTF. CDR3 bases: TGTGCCACAGAAGCGGGGGAAGGCTACACCTTC.

The DNA for the CDR3 is TGTGCCAGCAGTTTGGGCCGGGGGGCCTACGAGCAGTACTTC. Amino acid sequence: CASSLGRGAYEQYF. V is TRBV27 and J is TRBJ2-7; TRBD2 matches at 7 bases. The V segment lost 3 bases and the J segment 2 bases; nucleotides outside the gene matches: 4. This CDR3 has 14 residues. CDR1 MNHEY and CDR2 SMNVEV come from the germline V gene (reference sequence).

The chain recombines TRBV27 with TRBJ1-2, with D perhaps TRBD1 (5 bases). Trimming cost V 3 bases and J 8 bases, with 16 bases left between them. Germline V lookup: CDR1 MNHEY, CDR2 SMNVEV (reference sequence). CDR3 length equals 14 residues. CDR3 amino acids: CASSFREVGGGYTF. For the CDR3, the DNA is TGTGCCAGCAGTTTCAGGGAGGTGGGTGGCGGCTACACCTTC.

The table lists this clone with a count of one. V usage is TRBV4-3 and J usage is TRBJ2-5; the D gene is possibly TRBD1 (5 bases). Trimming took 0 bases from V and 6 from J, leaving 11 bases between them. The CDR3 sequence is 14 residues long. Per the germline V gene, CDR1 is LGHNA and CDR2 is YSLEER. The CDR3 region is CASSQERTGQTQYF. DNA of the CDR3: TGCGCCAGCAGCCAAGAAAGAACAGGTCAGACCCAGTACTTC.

The chain links TRBV5-1 to TRBJ1-1; TRBD1 matches 7 bases. The junction had 6 bases not matched to a gene; V was cut back by 0 bases and J by 4 bases. CDR1 and CDR2 from the germline V gene are SGHRS and YFSETQ. The length of the CDR3 is 15 residues. CDR3 bases: TGCGCCAGCAGCTTGGCGGGACAGAAAGGCACTGAAGCTTTCTTT. Protein sequence: CASSLAGQKGTEAFF.

This chain joins TRBV27 and TRBJ2-7; 7 nucleotides line up with TRBD2. The germline CDR1 and CDR2 sequences are MNHEY and SMNVEV (reference sequence). With 5 bases clipped from V and 0 bases from J, the junction kept 4 bases outside the gene matches. This CDR3 region has 14 residues. CDR3 protein: CASSPRDYSYEQYF. The DNA for the CDR3 is TGTGCCAGCAGTCCCCGGGACTACTCCTACGAGCAGTACTTC.

This clone is a singleton in its sample. This sequence joins TRBV29-1 and TRBJ2-2; D may be TRBD1 (5 bases). This CDR3 has 13 amino acids. Germline V gene lookup returns CDR1 SQVTM and CDR2 ANQGSEA. CDR3 DNA: TGCATCCTTTGGAAGGGGAAAACCGGGGAGCTGTTTTTT. Translated, it gives CILWKGKTGELFF.

Points on this clone: A junction end diverges from the germline sequence, so it may reflect a read error. This chain connects TRBV7-8 to TRBJ1-1; no clear D gene. The CDR3 runs 10 residues. From germline, CDR1 is SGHVS and CDR2 FQNEAQ. In nucleotides, the CDR3 is TGTGCCTGCAGGAGAGCTGAAGCTTTCTTT. Protein product: CACRRAEAFF.

The gene calls are TRBV7-9 and TRBJ2-5; D might be TRBD1 (6 bases). Trimming stripped 0 bases from V and 4 bases from J, with 15 bases between. The CDR3 spans 16 residues. The V gene's germline CDR1 is SEHNR and CDR2 FQNEAQ (reference sequence). The CDR3, as DNA: TGTGCCAGCAGCTTAGCGCGGAACAGGGTTGGAGAGACCCAGTACTTC. Protein product: CASSLARNRVGETQYF.

The chain is built from TRBV4-3 and TRBJ2-7; TRBD2 matches 11 bases. After removal of 4 bases from V and 5 bases from J, the junction contained 7 bases not matched to a gene. Germline values: CDR1 LGHNA, CDR2 YSLEER. The CDR3 has 15 amino acids. The CDR3 spells CASSPTSGKLDEQYF. DNA of the CDR3: TGCGCCAGCAGCCCGACTAGCGGGAAGTTGGACGAGCAGTACTTC.

This chain joins TRBV7-9 and TRBJ2-1, with 7 bases that match TRBD1. Germline V gene sequence: CDR1 SEHNR, CDR2 FQNEAQ (reference sequence). After removal of 5 bases from V and 5 bases from J, the junction contained 15 bases not matched to a gene. This CDR3 has 17 residues. The CDR3 loop is CASSHPETGAVNNEQFF. CDR3 sequence (DNA): TGTGCCAGCAGCCACCCCGAAACAGGGGCCGTAAACAATGAGCAGTTCTTC.

This clone was counted between two and nine times. The genes are TRBV2 and TRBJ2-7; perhaps TRBD1 as D (6 bases). CDR1 and CDR2 (germline): SNHLY, FYNNEI. The V gene lost 6 bases and the J gene lost 5 bases, with 14 bases spanning the gap. The length of the CDR3 is 13 residues. The CDR3 loop is CASRTGGLHEQYF. The CDR3, as DNA: TGTGCCAGCAGGACAGGTGGACTTCACGAGCAGTACTTC.

This clone appeared a few times. Relative to the germline gene, one junction end is altered; a read error may explain this. The V gene is TRBV18, the J gene TRBJ2-2, with D tentatively TRBD1 (6 bases). The CDR3 spans 15 residues. CDR1 and CDR2 from the germline V gene are KGHSH and LQKENI. CDR3 sequence (DNA): TGTGCCAACTCACCAGCAGGGGATGGTACCGGGGAGCTGTTTTTT. It translates to CANSPAGDGTGELFF.

The chain couples TRBV19 to TRBJ2-3, with 9 bases lining up with TRBD2. Looked up from germline, CDR1 is LNHDA and CDR2 is SQIVND (reference sequence). The CDR3 contains 15 residues. V lost 4 bases, J lost 2 bases, and 4 bases stayed unmatched. DNA for the CDR3: TGTGCCAGTAGTAAAGTAGCGGGAGCCACAGATACGCAGTATTTT. As protein: CASSKVAGATDTQYF.

This clone has more than one count but fewer than ten. The chain employs TRBV4-3 and TRBJ2-5; 7 positions agree with TRBD1. Germline lookup yields CDR1 LGHNA and CDR2 YSLEER. The CDR3 totals 15 residues. V lost 6 bases to trimming and J lost 5 bases; unmatched junction nucleotides: 12. As DNA, the CDR3 is TGCGCCAGCAGTCGAGACAGGGCGGGTGGGGAGACCCAGTACTTC. Its translation: CASSRDRAGGETQYF.

This chain connects TRBV7-3 to TRBJ1-1; 11 bases are a match to TRBD1. The length of the CDR3 is 17 residues. CDR1 is SGHTA and CDR2 is FQGTGA in the germline V gene. J was trimmed by 4 bases and V by 4 bases; bases with no gene match: 11. The CDR3: CASSWTGGQLSPTEAFF. For the CDR3, the DNA is TGTGCCAGCAGCTGGACAGGGGGCCAGTTAAGCCCCACTGAAGCTTTCTTT.

The chain links TRBV9 to TRBJ2-7; 9 nucleotides agree with TRBD2. V lost 1 base to trimming and J lost 3 bases; unmatched junction nucleotides: 5. The CDR3 covers 15 residues. CDR1 and CDR2 from the germline V gene are SGDLS and YYNGEE. The CDR3 nucleotides read TGTGCCAGCAGCGTAACGGTAGCGGGAGTCTACGAGCAGTACTTC. Translated: CASSVTVAGVYEQYF.

This chain uses TRBV7-7 with TRBJ2-7, with no clear D. V was shortened by 2 bases and J by 5 bases, with 16 bases between the two germline ends. The CDR3 contains 15 residues. Germline V gene lookup returns CDR1 SSHAT and CDR2 FNYEAQ (reference sequence). The CDR3 sequence: CASSLSPRPPDEQYF. As DNA, the CDR3 is TGTGCCAGCAGCTTATCTCCACGTCCCCCGGACGAGCAGTACTTC.

The chain is built from TRBV29-1 and TRBJ2-1, with TRBD2 matching over 8 bases. The V gene end was trimmed by 1 base and the J gene end by 2 bases; junction bases not matched to a gene: 4. The CDR3 extends over 15 amino acids. Germline CDR1 is SQVTM and CDR2 is ANQGSEA. The CDR3: CSVEGTSGPYNEQFF. CDR3 nucleotides: TGCAGCGTTGAAGGTACTAGCGGACCCTACAATGAGCAGTTCTTC.